This T cell receptor (beta chain) was found in a study of blood T cell repertoires in COVID-19. Study-wide background: Acute and convalescent COVID-19 samples came from the United States, Italy and Spain. PBMCs, B-cell-depleted T cells, or T cells were the source of the cDNA or gDNA that made up the material.

Germline loops: CDR1 MNHEY, CDR2 SVGAGI. The V end lost 7 bases, the J end lost 1 base, and 11 bases lay between the germline ends. This CDR3 comprises 14 residues. As handled by the study authors: Using reference gene primer amplification, nucleated cell counts were estimated. Assay used: immunoSEQ multiplex PCR; TCRdb lists only in-frame clones, some missing. The V and J calls and clone size come from that table; D and trimming were worked out from the DNA. The sample shows tens of thousands of clones, more than 65% of them seen only once. This TCR was recovered from an elderly woman with active or convalescent COVID-19. The chain links TRBV6-5 to TRBJ1-3; D ambiguous. Sequenced material: peripheral blood. In DNA form, the CDR3 reads TGTGCCAGCATGAGGAGAGAATCTGGAAACACCATATATTTT. Translation gives CASMRRESGNTIYF.